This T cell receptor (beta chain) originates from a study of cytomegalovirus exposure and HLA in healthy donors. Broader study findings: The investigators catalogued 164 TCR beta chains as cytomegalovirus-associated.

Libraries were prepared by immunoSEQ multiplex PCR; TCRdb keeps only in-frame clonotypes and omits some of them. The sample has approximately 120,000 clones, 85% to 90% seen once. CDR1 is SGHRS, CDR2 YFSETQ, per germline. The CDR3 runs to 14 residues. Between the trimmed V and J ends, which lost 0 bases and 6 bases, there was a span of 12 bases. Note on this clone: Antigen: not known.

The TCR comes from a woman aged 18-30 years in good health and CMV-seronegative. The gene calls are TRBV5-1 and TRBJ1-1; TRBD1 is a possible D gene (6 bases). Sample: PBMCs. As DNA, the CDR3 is TGCGCCAGCAGCTTGGAGGGGGTCGGCGCTGAAGCTTTCTTT. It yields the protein CASSLEGVGAEAFF.